This TCR beta chain was found in a study of T cell responses to AZD1222 COVID-19 vaccine. Data came from immunoSEQ multiplex PCR; TCRdb stores just in-frame clones and leaves some out. The sample holds about 110,000 clones, approximately 90% seen once. In the case of this clone: The antigen remains undetermined.

The CDR3 totals 13 residues. Germline-derived CDR1 and CDR2 are LNHDA and SQIVND (reference sequence). V lost 5 bases and J lost 9, with 14 bases in between. Points from the study as a whole: Within unmutated variant regions lay the reported targets of nearly half of spike-specific TCRs. Among those given AZD1222, only 6 or 7 were seropositive at baseline. After two AZD1222 doses, spike-specific TCR breadth and depth rose versus day 0.

The origin of this receptor is an adult in good health. This chain uses TRBV19 with TRBJ2-1, with a weak D call TRBD1 (7 bases). This specimen was peripheral blood, taken on day 0 of AZD1222 vaccination. Here the CDR3 reads CASSVQGRGEQFF. CDR3 DNA: TGTGCCAGTAGTGTACAGGGGCGGGGTGAGCAGTTCTTC.